The next 5 T cell receptor beta chains were all read from a single sample in a study of response to subunit inactivated influenza vaccine. TCRdb used MiXCR to reprocess the RT-PCR reads, holding one entry per CDR3 protein. The repertoire consists of under 500,000 distinct CDR3 sequences, with roughly 9.7% occurring once and the leading ten covering around 12%. The sequencing here drew on PBMCs from blood, taken about 6 weeks after vaccination. These receptors came from a man aged 50 or older who received an inactivated influenza vaccine.

The rearrangement links TRBV4-3 to TRBJ2-1; TRBD2 matches at 10 bases. The trim removed 3 bases at V and 7 bases at J, leaving 9 bases unmatched. Germline CDR1 and CDR2: LGHNA and YSLEER. The CDR3 is 16 amino acids. For the CDR3, the DNA is TGCGCCAGCAGCCAGGTTGGACTAGCGGTTTTAAATGAGCAGTTCTTC. This gives the protein CASSQVGLAVLNEQFF.

This sequence joins TRBV30 and TRBJ1-1; 7 bases line up with TRBD1. The V gene end was trimmed by 3 bases and the J gene end by 5 bases; junction bases not matched to a gene: 6. The CDR3 has 13 amino acids. Germline V lookup: CDR1 GTSNPN, CDR2 SVGIG (reference sequence). The CDR3 protein is CAWRARGRTEAFF. CDR3 bases: TGTGCCTGGAGGGCCAGGGGGAGGACTGAAGCTTTCTTT.

This clonotype turned up a few times. J is TRBJ2-1 and V is TRBV14; TRBD2 matches at 9 bases. J was trimmed by 8 bases and V by 5 bases; bases with no gene match: 13. The CDR3 totals 16 residues. CDR1 and CDR2 (germline): SGHDN, FVKESK. CDR3 nucleotides: TGTGCCAGCAGCGGAGCCGGGACTAGCCTTTCATATGAGCAGTTCTTC. Translating gives CASSGAGTSLSYEQFF.

The chain recombines TRBV7-9 with TRBJ1-1, with D uncertain. CDR1 SEHNR and CDR2 FQNEAQ come from the germline V gene (reference sequence). V lost 5 bases, J lost 11 bases, and 15 bases lay in between. This CDR3 comprises 12 residues. This CDR3 is CASSTDRHEAFF. DNA for the CDR3: TGTGCCAGCAGCACCGACCGTCACGAGGCTTTCTTT.

This clonotype was detected a few times. CDR3 amino acids: CASSLVIAYEQYF. The DNA for the CDR3 is TGTGCCAGCAGCCTAGTTATAGCCTACGAGCAGTACTTC. V is TRBV7-2 and J is TRBJ2-7, with unresolved D. The CDR3 is 13 residues long. V lost 5 bases to trimming and J lost 2 bases, with 10 bases between them. Germline CDR1 and CDR2: SGHTA and FQGNSA.